The text below deals with one T cell receptor (beta chain). Its matching antigen is unknown. The data were obtained in a study of molecular identifiers for immune sequencing clone quantification. Whole-study results and caveats: Under 1% of molecules in naive cells, but over 99% of effector molecules, belonged to clones above 20 RNA copies.

Germline assignment: CDR1 MDHEN and CDR2 SYDVKM. V lost 6 bases and J lost 3, with 11 bases in between. This CDR3 is 13 amino acids long. A CD8+CD4-CCR7+CD45RA+ phenotype served as the sorting definition for naive CD8 T cells. Listed TCR primers, together with previously described methods, were used for the bulk TCR libraries. TCRdb reprocessed the PCR reads with MiXCR, giving one entry per CDR3 protein. The sample has 80,000 to 130,000 distinct CDR3 sequences, roughly 38% seen once. The receptor's source is a human donor in good health. Some libraries in this study had Jurkat cell RNA spiked in. The sequencing input was naive CD8+ T cells from blood, with Jurkat cell RNA spiked in. Indicated subset: FACS-sorted CD8+CD4-CCR7+CD45RA+ naive T cells. J is TRBJ1-1 and V is TRBV28, with D possibly being TRBD1 (5 bases). CDR3 sequence: CASRRRGHTEAFF. CDR3 sequence (DNA): TGTGCCAGCAGAAGGAGGGGCCACACTGAAGCTTTCTTT.